This TCR beta chain stems from a study of neurological immune-mediated disorders. Study-level results: The multiple sclerosis repertoire cluster had no clinical or MRI correlate. No sharing of CDR3 amino acid sequences was observed among expanded clones across subjects, suggesting private repertoires in all groups.

This CDR3 has 13 amino acids. The germline CDR1 and CDR2 sequences are LNHDA and SQIVND (reference sequence). J was trimmed by 7 bases and V by 3 bases; bases with no gene match: 3. This clonotype was counted at least ten times. Its antigen is still unknown. It was by 5'RACE with 10-nucleotide random UMIs that the cDNA was made. TCRdb independently ran MiXCR on the 5' RACE reads; one entry per CDR3 protein. The profile covers roughly 56,000 distinct CDR3 sequences, with approximately 3.6% appearing a single time and around 7.5% taken by the ten largest. The unsorted libraries were prepared from 2 million PBMCs (stored at -80 C).

This rearrangement joins TRBV19 to TRBJ1-5, with 7 bases matching TRBD1. The clonotype comes from a woman aged 55-75 years with multiple sclerosis. The sequenced sample consisted of PBMCs. The CDR3 sequence is CASSITGEQPQHF. CDR3 DNA sequence: TGTGCCAGTAGTATCACAGGGGAGCAGCCCCAGCATTTT.